The source of this T cell receptor (beta chain) is a study of blood T cell repertoires in COVID-19. Study information: Material from acute and convalescent COVID-19 was sourced from the United States, Italy and Spain. T cells, B-cell-depleted T cells, or PBMCs provided the cDNA or gDNA that served as material.

This CDR3 has 17 residues. The germline V gene has CDR1 SGHVS and CDR2 FQNEAQ. V lost 5 bases and J lost 5; bases outside the gene matches: 15. Assay: immunoSEQ multiplex PCR; the TCRdb copy retains only in-frame clones and omits some. The repertoire holds fewer than 150,000 clones, over 65% seen once, with 5% to 7.5% in the top ten. The chain employs TRBV7-8 and TRBJ1-1; TRBD1 matches at 9 bases. The receptor was isolated from a man aged 65 to 85 with acute or convalescent COVID-19. Specimen: peripheral blood. The CDR3 here is CASSPRSGTGSLTEAFF. CDR3 in DNA: TGTGCCAGCAGCCCACGCTCCGGGACAGGGAGTTTGACTGAAGCTTTCTTT.